This TCR beta chain originates from a study of identical twins. V lost 5 bases and J 8 bases, leaving 19 bases between the germline ends. CDR1 is DFQATT and CDR2 is SNEGSKA in the germline V gene (reference sequence). The length of the CDR3 is 14 residues. This clonotype was observed a handful of times. A single record per CDR3 protein comes from TCRdb applying MiXCR to the 5' RACE reads. The data contain 200,000 to 250,000 distinct CDR3 sequences, about an eighth of them singletons. This sample was shared with a second study, whose subject was yellow fever vaccine responses in identical twins.

This TCR derives from a woman aged 18-29 years in good health. Material for sequencing was memory (CD45RO+) T cells sorted from blood. J is TRBJ2-1 and V is TRBV20-1, with a tentative D call TRBD1 (8 bases). CDR3 region: CSAHRGGGGYEQFF. CDR3 coding DNA: TGCAGTGCTCACAGGGGGGGCGGGGGCTATGAGCAGTTCTTC.